The entry that follows covers one TCR beta chain sequence. V was pared by 5 bases and J by 5 bases, with 22 bases of the junction left unmatched. Germline V lookup: CDR1 SEHNR, CDR2 FQNEAQ (reference sequence). The CDR3 runs to 19 residues. The data belong to a study of T cells in localized non-small cell lung cancer. The data were produced by immunoSEQ multiplex PCR, yet TCRdb's version contains in-frame clones alone and is incomplete. The repertoire holds tens of thousands of clones, almost 90% seen once, with about 2.6% in the top ten. Specimen: peripheral blood, collected before any cancer treatment. The V call is TRBV7-9, the J call TRBJ2-3; 7 bases agree with TRBD2. This clonotype was obtained from an older female donor with stage I squamous cell lung carcinoma. CDR3 DNA: TGTGCCAGCAGCCCAACTGGGCGGGGAGGGCCCGGGCGAATAGATACGCAGTATTTT. Translating gives CASSPTGRGGPGRIDTQYF.